The source of this T cell receptor (beta chain) is a study of T-cell memory formation after mild COVID-19. Study context: TCR clusters were mostly confined to one donor each.

Amplification by 5'RACE using constant-segment primers produced TCR alpha and TCR beta cDNA libraries that carried sample barcodes and UMIs. TCRdb passed the 5' RACE reads through MiXCR, listing each CDR3 protein once. The repertoire holds under 250,000 distinct CDR3 sequences, with about 16% as singletons. Study-level findings and limits: Pre-infection memory contained some responding clones, which suggested that cross-reactive memory had joined. Contracting clones from day 15 to 85 had balanced CD4/CD8; later expanders favoured CD4+.

There are a few counts of this clonotype. No antigen is known for it. CDR1 SQVTM and CDR2 ANQGSEA come from the germline V gene. Trimming removed 5 bases from V and 6 bases from J, with 19 bases in between. The length of the CDR3 is 14 residues. The chain carries TRBV29-1 and TRBJ1-2, with D tentatively TRBD1 (5 bases). The source of this sequence is an adult woman who had mild COVID-19 (a few samples of this study predate the infection). Cell type and time point are not known. The material sequenced was PBMCs or a T cell subset sorted from them (not recorded which). The CDR3 DNA follows: TGCAGCGTTCTTTTGGGACCTCCCTTCCATGGCTACACCTTC. As protein: CSVLLGPPFHGYTF.